This entry lists 10 T cell receptor beta chains sequenced from one sample in a study of shared clonotypes between healthy human individuals. Assay used: immunoSEQ multiplex PCR; TCRdb lists only in-frame clones, some missing. The data contain 2,500,000 or so clones, 85% to 95% of them seen just once; the ten biggest clones take up about 0.36%. The sequenced sample consisted of naive CD4+ T cells from PBMCs. Subset: CD45RA+ positively selected. These receptors were obtained from a man aged 18 to 30 in good health. Some clones in this sample may be carry-over from other donors' samples.

J is TRBJ1-1 and V is TRBV27; D ambiguous. CDR1 and CDR2 from the germline V gene are MNHEY and SMNVEV (reference sequence). V was pared by 6 bases and J by 11 bases, with 25 bases between. The length of the CDR3 is 15 residues. Written as DNA, the CDR3 is TGTGCCAGCAGATTGGCTGATGGCTCGTCGGGGAGGGCTTTCTTT. It translates to CASRLADGSSGRAFF.

The V and J genes are TRBV28 and TRBJ2-7; 7 bases map to TRBD1. This CDR3 region has 14 residues. With V trimmed by 5 bases and J by 4 bases, 8 bases remained unmatched. Germline values: CDR1 MDHEN, CDR2 SYDVKM. CDR3 in DNA: TGTGCCAGCAGTGTCACCGGGACAGTTTACGAGCAGTACTTC. As protein: CASSVTGTVYEQYF.

The chain is built from TRBV7-2 and TRBJ2-7; 8 bases line up with TRBD2. This CDR3 has 17 residues. Germline V CDR1 and CDR2: SGHTA, FQGNSA. The junction had 14 bases not matched to a gene; V was cut back by 5 bases and J by 2 bases. In nucleotides, the CDR3 is TGTGCCAGCAGCCCGTCGCTAGTGTTAGCGGGACCCTACGAGCAGTACTTC. Its protein product is CASSPSLVLAGPYEQYF.

This clone has a handful of counts. The J gene is TRBJ1-1, the V gene TRBV2; TRBD1 matches 10 bases. The germline V gene encodes CDR1 SNHLY and CDR2 FYNNEI. Germline trimming cut 3 bases from V and 6 bases from J; bases unmatched to any gene: 4. There are 14 residues in the CDR3. For the CDR3, the DNA is TGTGCCAGCAGTGAGATGGGACAGGGGCCTGAAGCTTTCTTT. This sequence encodes CASSEMGQGPEAFF. Based on the CDR3 plus reference TRBV2 and TRBJ1-1, the full variable domain is EPEVTQTPSHQVTQMGQEVILRCVPISNHLYFYWYRQILGQKVEFLVSFYNNEISEKSEIFDDQFSVERPDGSNFTLKIRSTKLEDSAMYFCASSEMGQGPEAFFGQGTRLTVV.

The chain has TRBV5-1 and TRBJ1-2; 8 bases match TRBD1. The CDR3 extends over 13 amino acids. Germline CDR1 and CDR2: SGHRS and YFSETQ. The V and J ends lost 4 bases and 8 bases, in that order; junction bases with no gene match: 7. CDR3: CASSPGQGPGYTF. The DNA of the CDR3 is TGCGCCAGCAGCCCCGGACAGGGTCCGGGCTACACCTTC.

J is TRBJ2-7 and V is TRBV28; D may correspond to TRBD1 or TRBD2 (5 bases each). Between the trimmed V and J ends, which lost 6 bases and 1 base, there was a span of 16 bases. The CDR3 has 15 amino acids. The germline CDR1 and CDR2 sequences are MDHEN and SYDVKM. DNA of the CDR3: TGTGCCAGCAGCGGAATGGGACGCAGTTCCTACGAGCAGTACTTC. Translation: CASSGMGRSSYEQYF.

The rearrangement uses TRBV5-1 and TRBJ2-1; D gene ambiguous. Germline V gene data show CDR1 as SGHRS and CDR2 as YFSETQ. The CDR3 length is 14 residues. V lost 4 bases, J lost 4 bases, and 12 bases lay in between. The CDR3 region has the DNA TGCGCCAGCAGCAGTAGATCCAGGTACAATGAGCAGTTCTTC. Its protein is CASSSRSRYNEQFF.

The V gene is TRBV28, the J gene TRBJ2-7; maybe TRBD2 (6 bases). This CDR3 has 13 amino acids. In germline, CDR1 is MDHEN, CDR2 SYDVKM. Trimming stripped 6 bases from V and 0 bases from J, with 9 bases between. CDR3 loop: CASRGGGSYEQYF. CDR3 in DNA: TGTGCCAGCAGGGGAGGAGGCTCCTACGAGCAGTACTTC. Full variable domain (rest looked up from reference TRBV28 and TRBJ2-7): DVKVTQSSRYLVKRTGEKVFLECVQDMDHENMFWYRQDPGLGLRLIYFSYDVKMKEKGDIPEGYSVSREKKERFSLILESASTNQTSMYLCASRGGGSYEQYFGPGTRLTVT.

This clone was observed a single time. The chain combines TRBV7-8 with TRBJ1-5; 7 nucleotides line up with TRBD1. The CDR3 spans 16 residues. From germline, CDR1 is SGHVS and CDR2 FQNEAQ. J gave up 4 bases and V 4 bases, and 10 bases lay outside the gene matches. CDR3 residues: CASSSKEGQLNQPQHF. DNA for the CDR3: TGTGCCAGCAGCTCAAAAGAGGGACAGCTAAATCAGCCCCAGCATTTT.

This clone was detected a few times. The J gene is TRBJ1-5, the V gene TRBV27; unclear D gene. Germline V gene lookup returns CDR1 MNHEY and CDR2 SMNVEV (reference sequence). The CDR3 runs to 11 residues. Between the trimmed V and J ends, which lost 3 bases and 8 bases, there was a span of 5 bases. CDR3 protein: CASSFVEPQHF. The CDR3 DNA reads as TGTGCCAGCAGTTTTGTTGAGCCCCAGCATTTT.